Below are 19 T cell receptor beta chains sequenced from a single sample in a study of blood T cell repertoires in COVID-19. TCRdb's table, derived via immunoSEQ multiplex PCR, lists solely in-frame clones and lacks some. Of about 94,000 clones in the sample, 74% were seen once. Input material: peripheral blood. Receptors originate from a man aged 70-80 years with COVID-19, enrolled during active disease.

V usage is TRBV18 and J usage is TRBJ2-3; D gene ambiguous. Germline CDR1 KGHSH, CDR2 LQKENI. The CDR3 totals 14 residues. The V end lost 3 bases, the J end lost 1 base, and 8 bases lay between the germline ends. CDR3 nucleotide sequence: TGTGCCAGCTCACCGTCGCAGGGCACAGATACGCAGTATTTT. It translates to CASSPSQGTDTQYF.

The genes are TRBV7-2 and TRBJ1-1, with D possibly being TRBD1 (6 bases). CDR3 length: 16 residues. Germline V gives CDR1 SGHTA, CDR2 FQGNSA. The V gene lost 4 bases and the J gene lost 0 bases, with 15 bases spanning the gap. The CDR3 sequence is CASSSDRSPVNTEAFF. The CDR3 coding sequence is TGTGCCAGCAGCTCCGACAGGAGTCCCGTGAACACTGAAGCTTTCTTT. Combining the CDR3 with reference TRBV7-2 and TRBJ1-1 gives the whole variable domain GAGVSQSPSNKVTEKGKDVELRCDPISGHTALYWYRQSLGQGLEFLIYFQGNSAPDKSGLPSDRFSAERTGGSVSTLTIQRTQQEDSAVYLCASSSDRSPVNTEAFFGQGTRLTVV.

The rearrangement links TRBV27 to TRBJ2-7; TRBD2 matches at 8 bases. Losses at the gene ends were 0 bases for V and 3 bases for J; bases not matched to a gene: 4. In germline, CDR1 is MNHEY, CDR2 SMNVEV (reference sequence). The CDR3 spans 15 residues. CDR3 loop: CASSLSGREGYEQYF. The CDR3 nucleotides are TGTGCCAGCAGTTTATCGGGCCGGGAGGGCTACGAGCAGTACTTC.

This chain uses TRBV5-1 with TRBJ2-5; TRBD2 is a possible D gene (7 bases). The CDR3 extends over 14 amino acids. V lost 4 bases, J lost 3 bases, and 13 bases lay in between. Germline V gene data show CDR1 as SGHRS and CDR2 as YFSETQ. Here the CDR3 reads CASSPGRGKETQYF. The DNA of the CDR3 is TGCGCCAGCAGCCCGGGGAGGGGGAAAGAGACCCAGTACTTC.

The V call is TRBV2, the J call TRBJ2-7, with D possibly being TRBD1 (5 bases). V gave up 4 bases and J gave up 5 bases, with 15 bases separating them. The CDR3 length is 14 residues. Germline V gene data show CDR1 as SNHLY and CDR2 as FYNNEI. CDR3 nucleotides: TGTGCCAGCAGTGGAGGTTCAGGGCCAAACGAGCAGTACTTC. Its protein is CASSGGSGPNEQYF.

This chain joins TRBV27 and TRBJ2-7; 7 bases match TRBD2. The trim removed 2 bases at V and 3 bases at J, leaving 4 bases unmatched. The CDR3 has 14 amino acids. Germline V gene lookup returns CDR1 MNHEY and CDR2 SMNVEV (reference sequence). The CDR3 bases are TGTGCCAGCAGTTTAGGGGGGGTGAGCTACGAGCAGTACTTC. It specifies CASSLGGVSYEQYF.

The chain couples TRBV9 to TRBJ2-1, with 14 nucleotides matching TRBD2. The germline CDR1 and CDR2 sequences are SGDLS and YYNGEE. The CDR3 extends over 15 amino acids. Germline trimming cut 3 bases from V and 7 bases from J; bases unmatched to any gene: 3. The DNA of the CDR3 is TGTGCCAGCAGCGCCGGACTAGCGGGGGGAAATGAGCAGTTCTTC. Translating it yields CASSAGLAGGNEQFF.

V is TRBV14 and J is TRBJ2-1, with a weak D call TRBD1 (6 bases). CDR1 and CDR2 (germline): SGHDN, FVKESK. V lost 4 bases to trimming and J lost 10 bases, with 11 bases between them. This CDR3 comprises 12 residues. The CDR3 region is CASSPRGLEQFF. In nucleotides, the CDR3 is TGTGCCAGCAGCCCCAGGGGTTTAGAGCAGTTCTTC. The full variable domain, with the rest looked up from reference TRBV14 and TRBJ2-1, is EAGVTQFPSHSVIEKGQTVTLRCDPISGHDNLYWYRRVMGKEIKFLLHFVKESKQDESGMPNNRFLAERTGGTYSTLKVQPAELEDSGVYFCASSPRGLEQFFGPGTRLTVL.

The chain carries TRBV28 and TRBJ2-3; TRBD1 matches 7 bases. The J segment lost 2 bases and the V segment lost 1 base, leaving 6 bases of the junction unmatched. This CDR3 region has 16 residues. Germline values: CDR1 MDHEN, CDR2 SYDVKM. As DNA, the CDR3 is TGTGCCAGCAGTTTATCCCAACAGGGGATCACAGATACGCAGTATTTT. Residues: CASSLSQQGITDTQYF.

The V and J genes are TRBV29-1 and TRBJ1-2, with D possibly being TRBD1 (6 bases). In germline, CDR1 is SQVTM, CDR2 ANQGSEA. CDR3 length: 11 amino acids. V was shortened by 7 bases and J by 8 bases, with 14 bases between the two germline ends. CDR3 protein: CSATGFSGYTF. CDR3 nucleotides: TGCAGCGCTACAGGGTTTAGCGGCTACACCTTC.

This rearrangement joins TRBV5-1 to TRBJ2-1, with TRBD2 matching over 8 bases. With V trimmed by 0 bases and J by 5 bases, 16 bases remained unmatched. The CDR3 is made up of 19 amino acids. Germline V gives CDR1 SGHRS, CDR2 YFSETQ. The DNA for the CDR3 is TGCGCCAGCAGCTTGGAAGGACCGGCGGGGGGCTCGGAAAACAATGAGCAGTTCTTC. It codes for CASSLEGPAGGSENNEQFF.

At least ten counts were recorded for this clone. This chain links TRBV4-1 with TRBJ2-2; TRBD1 aligns across 10 bases. There are 20 residues in the CDR3. V was pared by 2 bases and J by 3 bases, with 15 bases of the junction left unmatched. Germline-derived CDR1 and CDR2 are MGHRA and YSYEKL. CDR3 bases: TGCGCCAGCAGCCAAACCTTCCGGGACAGGGGCCTTAGCGACACCGGGGAGCTGTTTTTT. Protein: CASSQTFRDRGLSDTGELFF.

This clone was counted only a few times. The genes are TRBV6-5 and TRBJ2-5; TRBD1 aligns across 8 bases. V dropped 10 bases and J dropped 1; count of bases not matched to a gene: 8. The germline V gene has CDR1 MNHEY and CDR2 SVGAGI. This CDR3 has 14 residues. CDR3 in amino acids: CATSPGTGQETQYF. In DNA form, the CDR3 reads TGTGCCACCAGCCCCGGGACAGGCCAAGAGACCCAGTACTTC.

CDR3 bases: TGTGCCACCGAGACAGGGTTTGGTCAGCCCCAGCATTTT. This encodes CATETGFGQPQHF. The chain carries TRBV10-3 and TRBJ1-5, with 7 bases that match TRBD1. Germline loops: CDR1 ENHRY, CDR2 SYGVKD. The CDR3 has 13 residues. After removal of 10 bases from V and 6 bases from J, the junction contained 9 bases not matched to a gene.

V usage is TRBV21-1 and J usage is TRBJ1-1; TRBD1, the table's D call, was not compared with the DNA. TRBV21-1 is flagged as a pseudogene. There are 15 residues in the CDR3. CDR3 loop: CASSNRQGRNTEAFF. CDR3 nucleotide sequence: TGTGCCAGCAGCAACCGACAGGGGAGGAACACTGAAGCTTTCTTT.

The V gene is TRBV24-1, the J gene TRBJ2-1; a weak D match, TRBD2 (6 bases). V dropped 0 bases and J dropped 6 bases, with 11 bases sitting between them. This CDR3 spans 15 amino acids. Germline V gives CDR1 KGHDR, CDR2 SFDVKD. The CDR3 DNA follows: TGTGCCACCAGTGATTTGGAGGTAGCGGCCAATGAGCAGTTCTTC. Its protein is CATSDLEVAANEQFF.

This chain connects TRBV18 to TRBJ1-2; 8 positions agree with TRBD1. The trim removed 3 bases at V and 5 bases at J, leaving 5 bases unmatched. The CDR3 loop spans 14 amino acids. The germline V gene has CDR1 KGHSH and CDR2 LQKENI. The CDR3 sequence: CASSPGTGMYGYTF. In DNA form, the CDR3 reads TGTGCCAGCTCACCGGGGACAGGCATGTATGGCTACACCTTC.

In its sample, this clone was seen once. This chain joins TRBV4-2 and TRBJ1-1; D unclear. Germline lookup yields CDR1 LGHNA and CDR2 YNFKEQ. This CDR3 is built from 13 residues. V was cut by 0 bases and J by 5 bases, with 7 bases left in between. The DNA of the CDR3 is TGTGCCAGCAGCCAAGAACTACGAACTGAAGCTTTCTTT. This sequence encodes CASSQELRTEAFF.

V and J are TRBV5-1 and TRBJ2-5; TRBD1 matches 9 bases. Losses at the gene ends were 4 bases for V and 2 bases for J; bases not matched to a gene: 6. This CDR3 is 15 amino acids long. The germline gives CDR1 SGHRS, CDR2 YFSETQ. The chain's CDR3 is CASSATGGGQETQYF. The CDR3 coding sequence is TGCGCCAGCAGCGCGACAGGGGGTGGGCAAGAGACCCAGTACTTC.